The T cell receptor beta chain described here comes from a study of T cell responses to AZD1222 COVID-19 vaccine. The protocol was immunoSEQ multiplex PCR, while the TCRdb copy is restricted to in-frame clones and leaves out a portion. The repertoire holds approximately 150,000 clones, 85% to 95% seen once, with over 0.9% in the top ten. Broader study findings: Most donors were white British and more were female, and clonal diversity was possibly underestimated. Of the AZD1222 recipients, only 5 or 6 were seropositive at baseline.

A word on this clone: The antigen is undetermined.

V was pared by 3 bases and J by 1 base, with 2 bases of the junction left unmatched. Per the germline V gene, CDR1 is SGHKS and CDR2 is YYEKEE (reference sequence). This CDR3 has 14 residues. This receptor was obtained from an adult in good health. This chain joins TRBV5-5 and TRBJ1-1; 8 bases map to TRBD1. The material was peripheral blood, obtained on day 0 of MenACWY control vaccination. CDR3 region: CASSSGQGNTEAFF. CDR3 bases: TGTGCCAGCAGCTCTGGACAGGGGAACACTGAAGCTTTCTTT.